This T cell receptor beta chain was profiled in a study of CD8 T cells in ankylosing spondylitis. The trim removed 4 bases at V and 6 bases at J, leaving 5 bases unmatched. The CDR3 runs to 15 residues. CDR1 and CDR2 (germline): SGHRS, YFSETQ. As the method for making TCR beta libraries, quantitative 5'-RACE with molecular barcodes was used. TCRdb re-called the 5' RACE reads through MiXCR, storing one row per CDR3 protein. The sample lists about 40,000 distinct CDR3 sequences; 15% to 20% were seen once. This clonotype was counted a few times. The chain has TRBV5-1 and TRBJ2-1; 12 bases agree with TRBD2. Sequencing was carried out using blood. The clonotype was recovered from a male donor with ankylosing spondylitis or in good health (not recorded which). CDR3 bases: TGCGCCAGCAGCCCGGGACTAGCGGGCTTCAATGAGCAGTTCTTC. Its protein product is CASSPGLAGFNEQFF.